These 22 T cell receptor beta chains originate from one sample sequenced in a study of T cell responses to AZD1222 COVID-19 vaccine. Method: immunoSEQ multiplex PCR; TCRdb's copy keeps in-frame clones and lacks some. This sample carries 52,000 or so clones, more than 70% of them seen once, and the ten largest clones take about 20%. The specimen comprised peripheral blood, sampled on day 0 of MenACWY control vaccination. The receptor source for this set is an adult in good health.

The chain uses TRBV28 and TRBJ2-3; 7 bases align to TRBD2. The junction had 17 bases not matched to a gene; V was cut back by 7 bases and J by 7 bases. CDR3 length: 16 residues. Germline assignment: CDR1 MDHEN and CDR2 SYDVKM. CDR3 in amino acids: CASTSRRAGEIYTQYF. The CDR3, as DNA: TGTGCCAGCACCTCACGGAGGGCGGGAGAAATATATACGCAGTATTTT. The full variable domain, completed using reference TRBV28 and TRBJ2-3, is DVKVTQSSRYLVKRTGEKVFLECVQDMDHENMFWYRQDPGLGLRLIYFSYDVKMKEKGDIPEGYSVSREKKERFSLILESASTNQTSMYLCASTSRRAGEIYTQYFGPGTRLTVL.

The chain is built from TRBV4-3 and TRBJ2-4, with 11 bases that match TRBD2. This CDR3 is 17 amino acids long. V lost 1 base and J lost 5; bases outside the gene matches: 7. From germline, CDR1 is LGHNA and CDR2 YSLEER. The CDR3 coding sequence is TGCGCCAGCAGCCAAGCCTTAGCGGGAGGGAGCGAAAACATTCAGTACTTC. It specifies CASSQALAGGSENIQYF.

The chain joins TRBV6-5 to TRBJ2-5; D gene unclear. This CDR3 has 10 amino acids. V was cut by 6 bases and J by 3 bases, with 2 bases left in between. Germline assignment: CDR1 MNHEY and CDR2 SVGAGI. In nucleotides, the CDR3 is TGTGCCAGCAGGGAAGAGACCCAGTACTTC. It is translated as CASREETQYF.

V is TRBV6-5 and J is TRBJ1-6; no clear D. The CDR3 has 15 amino acids. V was cut by 6 bases and J by 5 bases, with 14 bases left in between. Per germline, CDR1 MNHEY and CDR2 SVGAGI. The CDR3 nucleotides are TGTGCCAGCAGCGTACAGCTTTTCGATAATTCACCCCTCCACTTT. Translated, it gives CASSVQLFDNSPLHF.

This CDR3 is CASSPAGSRTEAFF. CDR3 DNA sequence: TGTGCCAGCAGCCCAGCAGGGTCCAGGACTGAAGCTTTCTTT. This chain connects TRBV7-8 to TRBJ1-1; TRBD1 might be the D (5 bases). Trimming removed 5 bases from V and 5 bases from J, with 15 bases in between. CDR1 SGHVS and CDR2 FQNEAQ come from the germline V gene. The CDR3 loop spans 14 amino acids.

The V call is TRBV29-1, the J call TRBJ1-2; D perhaps matches TRBD1 (6 bases). This CDR3 contains 12 residues. Trimming stripped 7 bases from V and 4 bases from J, with 13 bases between. From germline, CDR1 is SQVTM and CDR2 ANQGSEA. Written as DNA, the CDR3 is TGCAGCGATTCACAGGGTACCTATGGCTACACCTTC. Residues: CSDSQGTYGYTF.

This CDR3 is CAWSVRGNGELFF. The CDR3 nucleotides read TGTGCCTGGAGTGTACGGGGGAACGGGGAGCTGTTTTTT. V and J are TRBV30 and TRBJ2-2; weak D call: TRBD2 (6 bases). V lost 0 bases to trimming and J lost 7 bases, with 9 bases between them. Germline V gives CDR1 GTSNPN, CDR2 SVGIG (reference sequence). This CDR3 contains 13 residues.

The chain couples TRBV3-1 (or the pseudogene TRBV3-2) to TRBJ1-3; 7 positions agree with TRBD1. In germline, CDR1 is LGHDT, CDR2 YNNKEL (reference sequence). The V and J ends lost 1 base and 2 bases, in that order; junction bases with no gene match: 5. The CDR3 covers 16 residues. The CDR3, as DNA: TGTGCCAGCAGCCAAGGGGAGGGGGCGCCTGGAAACACCATATATTTT. It codes for CASSQGEGAPGNTIYF.

The rearrangement links TRBV19 to TRBJ2-2; D call uncertain. V gave up 1 base and J gave up 6 bases, with 9 bases separating them. The CDR3 extends over 14 amino acids. The V gene's germline CDR1 is LNHDA and CDR2 SQIVND (reference sequence). The CDR3 reads CASSIAGLPGELFF. Written as DNA, the CDR3 is TGTGCCAGTAGTATAGCCGGGTTACCCGGGGAGCTGTTTTTT. Together with reference TRBV19 and TRBJ2-2, the CDR3 gives the full variable domain: DGGITQSPKYLFRKEGQNVTLSCEQNLNHDAMYWYRQDPGQGLRLIYYSQIVNDFQKGDIAEGYSVSREKKESFPLTVTSAQKNPTAFYLCASSIAGLPGELFFGEGSRLTVL.

The V and J genes are TRBV4-1 and TRBJ2-6; D is unresolved. V lost 4 bases to trimming and J lost 0 bases, with 7 bases between them. There are 15 residues in the CDR3. Germline V gene lookup returns CDR1 MGHRA and CDR2 YSYEKL. CDR3 in amino acids: CASSPQDSGANVLTF. CDR3 nucleotide sequence: TGCGCCAGCAGCCCGCAGGACTCTGGGGCCAACGTCCTGACTTTC.

The chain has TRBV27 and TRBJ1-6; D is perhaps TRBD1 (5 bases). This CDR3 has 14 amino acids. V lost 1 base and J lost 7, with 8 bases in between. From germline, CDR1 is MNHEY and CDR2 SMNVEV (reference sequence). CDR3 sequence reads: CASSLYGDNSPLHF. As DNA, the CDR3 is TGTGCCAGCAGTTTATACGGGGACAATTCACCCCTCCACTTT.

The chain couples TRBV5-5 to TRBJ1-2; no firm D call. Germline-derived CDR1 and CDR2 are SGHKS and YYEKEE (reference sequence). Trimming shortened V by 0 bases and J by 6 bases, and 15 bases separated the two germline ends. This CDR3 comprises 15 residues. CDR3 bases: TGTGCCAGCAGCTTGGCCATCGGGGAGCAGAATGGCTACACCTTC. Translating it yields CASSLAIGEQNGYTF.

The genes are TRBV5-5 and TRBJ1-6, with 8 nucleotides matching TRBD1. The germline V gene has CDR1 SGHKS and CDR2 YYEKEE (reference sequence). J lost 9 bases, V lost 1 base, and 6 bases had no gene match. The CDR3 is made up of 15 amino acids. CDR3 protein: CASSLYEQGVSPLHF. Written as DNA, the CDR3 is TGTGCCAGCAGCTTGTATGAACAGGGGGTTTCACCCCTCCACTTT.

This clone was recorded once. The gene calls are TRBV7-2 and TRBJ2-5; 9 bases line up with TRBD2. This CDR3 region has 19 residues. V trimming: 1 base; J trimming: 4 bases; junction bases outside the gene matches: 16. Germline CDR1 is SGHTA and CDR2 is FQGNSA. In DNA form, the CDR3 reads TGTGCCAGCAGCTTAGAATCCGGAGCGGGAGGAGGGGGCAGAGAGACCCAGTACTTC. This sequence encodes CASSLESGAGGGGRETQYF.

V and J are TRBV7-9 and TRBJ2-7; 9 bases align to TRBD1. The CDR3 sequence is 15 residues long. Germline CDR1 is SEHNR and CDR2 is FQNEAQ (reference sequence). Losses at the gene ends were 5 bases for V and 5 bases for J; bases not matched to a gene: 10. CDR3 protein: CASSHTGQGYNEQYF. In nucleotides, the CDR3 is TGTGCCAGCAGCCATACCGGACAGGGGTACAACGAGCAGTACTTC.

V and J are TRBV30 and TRBJ2-1; 10 bases align to TRBD2. The CDR3 sequence is 14 residues long. With 3 bases clipped from V and 12 bases from J, the junction kept 11 bases outside the gene matches. Per germline, CDR1 GTSNPN and CDR2 SVGIG (reference sequence). CDR3 coding DNA: TGTGCCTGGAGAGATCGAGCGGGAGGGCCACGGCAGTTCTTC. Protein product: CAWRDRAGGPRQFF.

The CDR3 sequence: CSGAGAGDLSSEQFF. The CDR3 DNA sequence: TGCAGCGGGGCGGGAGCGGGAGATTTGTCCAGTGAGCAGTTCTTC. This sequence joins TRBV29-1 and TRBJ2-1, with TRBD2 identical over 8 bases. Germline assignment: CDR1 SQVTM and CDR2 ANQGSEA. V trimming: 7 bases; J trimming: 9 bases; junction bases outside the gene matches: 17. The CDR3 sequence is 15 residues long.

This clone has a handful of counts. The rearrangement links TRBV30 to TRBJ2-5; D remains ambiguous. The germline V gene has CDR1 GTSNPN and CDR2 SVGIG (reference sequence). V dropped 2 bases and J dropped 5 bases, with 9 bases sitting between them. The CDR3 runs to 12 residues. CDR3 coding DNA: TGTGCCTGGAGTACAGTAGAGGAGACCCAGTACTTC. Its protein product is CAWSTVEETQYF.

This clone was seen just once. This sequence joins TRBV28 and TRBJ1-5; TRBD1 matches 10 bases. CDR3 length equals 15 residues. The V segment lost 5 bases and the J segment 3 bases; nucleotides outside the gene matches: 4. Germline CDR1 and CDR2: MDHEN and SYDVKM. Here the CDR3 reads CASSPGTGVNQPQHF. The CDR3 nucleotides read TGTGCCAGCAGTCCCGGGACAGGGGTCAATCAGCCCCAGCATTTT.

The V call is TRBV28, the J call TRBJ2-5, with unresolved D. From germline, CDR1 is MDHEN and CDR2 SYDVKM. Trimming pared 4 bases from V and 7 bases from J, leaving 4 bases between. The length of the CDR3 is 10 residues. The CDR3 spells CASSSRTQYF. CDR3 DNA: TGTGCCAGCAGTTCAAGGACCCAGTACTTC.

This sequence joins TRBV9 and TRBJ1-6; weak D call: TRBD1 (5 bases). The V gene lost 0 bases and the J gene lost 7 bases, with 8 bases spanning the gap. The V gene's germline CDR1 is SGDLS and CDR2 YYNGEE. This CDR3 has 14 residues. The CDR3 DNA reads TGTGCCAGCAGCGTAGCCAGGGCCAATTCACCCCTCCACTTT. Protein: CASSVARANSPLHF.

The chain combines TRBV7-9 with TRBJ1-4, with 7 bases that match TRBD1. Germline CDR1 is SEHNR and CDR2 is FQNEAQ (reference sequence). The CDR3 is made up of 15 amino acids. The V and J ends lost 5 bases and 6 bases, in that order; junction bases with no gene match: 9. In nucleotides, the CDR3 is TGTGCCAGCAGCAGCCCGACAGGGTATCATGAAAAACTGTTTTTT. Protein sequence: CASSSPTGYHEKLFF.